Shown below are 20 T cell receptor beta chains from a single sample sequenced in a study of T cell clonality in common variable immunodeficiency. Sequencing was performed with immunoSEQ multiplex PCR; in TCRdb, only in-frame clones are kept and a portion is missing. The profile covers some 52,000 clones, none occurring a single time. The specimen sequenced was peripheral blood mononuclear cells. Every receptor here comes from a person aged 18-69 years in good health.

Ten or more counts support this clone. Read data end 3 residues before the CDR3 end; the end is taken from the germline J gene. The rearrangement uses TRBV20-1 and TRBJ2-5; tentatively, D is TRBD2 (5 bases). The CDR3 covers 16 residues. Trimming cost V 4 bases and J 2 bases, with 20 bases left between them. CDR1 is DFQATT, CDR2 SNEGSKA, per germline (reference sequence). CDR3 DNA, as far as it was read: TGCAGTGCTACCCCCCTCGGGGTCCCCTTGCAAGAGACC. It yields the protein CSATPLGVPLQET. The CDR3 in full is CSATPLGVPLQETQYF.

This clone has at least ten counts. The read finishes 3 residues shy of the CDR3 end, and the germline J gene is used to complete it. This sequence joins TRBV29-1 and TRBJ1-2; possibly TRBD1 for D (6 bases). CDR1 SQVTM and CDR2 ANQGSEA come from the germline V gene. The CDR3 totals 12 residues. V lost 5 bases to trimming and J lost 2 bases, with 9 bases between them. CDR3 DNA (partial): TGCAGCGTTAAGGGGGGGAACTATGGC. Translation: CSVKGGNYG. The whole CDR3 protein is CSVKGGNYGYTF.

In this sample, this clone turned up many times. The read falls 3 residues short of the CDR3 end, and the missing part is taken from the germline J gene. The rearrangement uses TRBV7-3 and TRBJ2-1; 13 positions agree with TRBD2. The CDR3 is 15 amino acids. CDR1 SGHTA and CDR2 FQGTGA come from the germline V gene. With 4 bases clipped from V and 6 bases from J, the junction kept 3 bases outside the gene matches. The CDR3 DNA, read in part, is TGTGCCAGCAGCTCTAGGACTAGCGGGGGCAATGAG. Protein product: CASSSRTSGGNE. The complete CDR3 reads CASSSRTSGGNEQFF. The full variable domain, rest sourced from reference TRBV7-3 and TRBJ2-1, is GAGVSQTPSNKVTEKGKYVELRCDPISGHTALYWYRQSLGQGPEFLIYFQGTGAADDSGLPNDRFFAVRPEGSVSTLKIQRTERGDSAVYLCASSSRTSGGNEQFFGPGTRLTVL.

Concerning this clone: The read finishes 3 residues shy of the CDR3 end, and the germline J gene is used to complete it. The chain recombines TRBV5-6 with TRBJ1-2; D is possibly TRBD1 (6 bases). CDR1 is SGHDT, CDR2 YYEEEE, per germline. The CDR3 is 13 residues long. V was shortened by 9 bases and J by 7 bases, with 19 bases between the two germline ends. CDR3 residues: CATCAGGVGGYTF. The part of the CDR3 DNA that was read is TGTGCCACCTGCGCGGGGGGCGTGGGTGGC.

The sample holds many counts of this clone. The CDR3 extends 3 residues past the end of the read, so its final part is completed from the germline J gene. The chain couples TRBV29-1 to TRBJ2-1, with TRBD1 identical over 12 bases. V lost 6 bases, J lost 7 bases, and 4 bases stayed unmatched. This CDR3 has 13 amino acids. CDR1 and CDR2 from the germline V gene are SQVTM and ANQGSEA. CDR3 sequence reads: CSVGQGARNEQFF. The part of the CDR3 DNA that was read is TGCAGCGTGGGACAGGGGGCTCGGAATGAG.

This clone was seen a handful of times. The read finishes 3 residues shy of the CDR3 end, and the germline J gene is used to complete it. The chain couples TRBV7-2 to TRBJ1-2; D unclear. This CDR3 contains 15 residues. From germline, CDR1 is SGHTA and CDR2 FQGNSA. CDR3 amino acids: CASSLGAGPVGGYTF. The sequenced CDR3 bases are TGTGCCAGCAGCTTAGGGGCGGGCCCCGTAGGAGGC.

This clone was detected many times. The CDR3 end is not reached by the read, which stops 3 residues before it; the germline J gene fills it in. The genes are TRBV28 and TRBJ1-5, with D possibly being TRBD1 (6 bases). The V and J ends lost 6 bases and 7 bases respectively, with 16 bases between them. Germline V CDR1 and CDR2: MDHEN, SYDVKM. CDR3 size: 14 residues. Here the CDR3 reads CASSLTGLSQPQHF. The CDR3 bases that were read are TGTGCCAGCAGCCTGACAGGTTTGAGCCAGCCC. The whole variable domain, filled in from reference TRBV28 and TRBJ1-5, reads DVKVTQSSRYLVKRTGEKVFLECVQDMDHENMFWYRQDPGLGLRLIYFSYDVKMKEKGDIPEGYSVSREKKERFSLILESASTNQTSMYLCASSLTGLSQPQHFGDGTRLSIL.

This clone was seen repeatedly, ten times or more. The read stops 3 residues short of the end of the CDR3; the missing end is completed from the germline J gene. This chain links TRBV20-1 with TRBJ1-4; D is perhaps TRBD1 (5 bases). CDR1 and CDR2 from the germline V gene are DFQATT and SNEGSKA (reference sequence). Trimming stripped 2 bases from V and 1 base from J, with 5 bases between. The CDR3 is made up of 13 amino acids. The CDR3 loop reads CSARQGTNEKLFF. Incomplete CDR3 DNA: TGCAGTGCTAGACAGGGAACTAATGAAAAA.

In its sample, this clone was seen many times. The CDR3 is cut off 3 residues early in the read; its end comes from the germline J gene. The V call is TRBV24-1, the J call TRBJ2-1; 9 nucleotides agree with TRBD2. CDR1 and CDR2 (germline): KGHDR, SFDVKD. The CDR3 has 16 amino acids. After removal of 0 bases from V and 7 bases from J, the junction contained 6 bases not matched to a gene. The CDR3 here is CATSDLGREGRNEQFF. The covered CDR3 bases are TGTGCCACCAGTGATTTGGGGCGGGAGGGCCGGAATGAG.

This clone was seen a handful of times. The read ends 3 residues before the CDR3 terminus; that terminus is restored from the germline J gene. The chain carries TRBV7-9 and TRBJ2-7; possibly TRBD2 for D (5 bases). Germline CDR1 SEHNR, CDR2 FQNEAQ (reference sequence). The germline V and J ends were trimmed by 5 bases and 5 bases, with 16 bases remaining between them. This CDR3 has 14 residues. The CDR3: CASSNRGKSDEQYF. The DNA read from the CDR3 is TGTGCCAGCAGCAATCGGGGTAAAAGCGACGAG.

This clone appeared many times. The read is 3 residues too short to cover the CDR3 end, so that end is filled in from the germline J gene. The rearrangement links TRBV5-1 to TRBJ1-1; D is unresolved. V lost 0 bases and J lost 6, with 9 bases in between. The CDR3 is 13 amino acids. The germline V gene encodes CDR1 SGHRS and CDR2 YFSETQ. CDR3 sequence reads: CASSLEPVAEAFF. CDR3 DNA, as far as it was read: TGCGCCAGCAGCTTGGAACCAGTCGCTGAA.

This clone showed up many times. The CDR3 end lies 3 residues beyond the end of the read and is filled in from the germline J gene. The genes are TRBV5-1 and TRBJ2-7; perhaps TRBD1 as D (5 bases). V lost 0 bases, J lost 5 bases, and 12 bases lay in between. The CDR3 sequence is 14 residues long. Per germline, CDR1 SGHRS and CDR2 YFSETQ. The sequenced part of the CDR3 DNA is TGCGCCAGCAGCTTGGACGGCAGGGTTCACGAG. It specifies CASSLDGRVHE. The complete CDR3 reads CASSLDGRVHEQYF.

This clone was counted a few times. The read terminates 3 residues ahead of where the CDR3 ends, so the germline J gene completes it. The chain is built from TRBV30 and TRBJ2-7; 8 bases are a match to TRBD2. V lost 5 bases to trimming and J lost 5 bases; unmatched junction nucleotides: 11. This CDR3 is 14 amino acids long. Germline V gene lookup returns CDR1 GTSNPN and CDR2 SVGIG (reference sequence). CDR3: CAWGSLADLNEQYF. CDR3 bases read: TGTGCCTGGGGTTCACTAGCGGACCTCAACGAG.

At least ten counts were recorded for this clone. The CDR3 end falls 3 residues outside the read, so it is completed with the germline J gene. V usage is TRBV5-6 and J usage is TRBJ1-6, with D maybe TRBD1 (5 bases). The CDR3 totals 14 residues. Germline CDR1 is SGHDT and CDR2 is YYEEEE. Trimming shortened V by 4 bases and J by 9 bases, and 14 bases separated the two germline ends. CDR3 DNA, as far as it was read: TGTGCCAGCAGCGCGACGTCAGGGATTTCACCC. Translating it yields CASSATSGISP. The CDR3 reads in full as CASSATSGISPLHF.

There are many counts of this clone. The read comes to an end 3 residues before the CDR3 does, leaving the germline J gene to fill in the end. J is TRBJ2-5 and V is TRBV29-1, with TRBD1 as a possible D gene (6 bases). Germline loops: CDR1 SQVTM, CDR2 ANQGSEA. The CDR3 totals 13 residues. The V end lost 7 bases, the J end lost 3 bases, and 15 bases lay between the germline ends. CDR3 protein: CSAYQTGKETQYF. CDR3 DNA, as far as it was read: TGCAGCGCCTATCAAACAGGGAAAGAGACC.

CDR3 DNA, as far as it was read: TGTGCCAGCAAGGACACCCCGAACACCGGGGAG. This translates into CASKDTPNTGE. The full CDR3 is CASKDTPNTGELFF. J is TRBJ2-2 and V is TRBV7-9, with a tentative D call TRBD1 (5 bases). Sequencing ends 3 residues short of the CDR3 end; the germline J gene provides the rest. Germline V lookup: CDR1 SEHNR, CDR2 FQNEAQ (reference sequence). CDR3 size: 14 residues. Trimming shortened V by 7 bases and J by 0 bases, and 9 bases separated the two germline ends.

Ten or more counts support this clone. The CDR3 end lies 3 residues beyond the end of the read and is filled in from the germline J gene. In the same sample, other DNA sequences code for this CDR3. The V and J genes are TRBV6-2 or TRBV6-3 and TRBJ1-1; D is undetermined. Germline V gene sequence: CDR1 MNHEY, CDR2 SVGEGT. This CDR3 is built from 13 residues. Trimming removed 0 bases at V and 1 base at J, with 3 bases between. The CDR3 region is CASSYSANTEAFF. CDR3 DNA (partial): TGTGCCAGCAGTTACTCGGCGAACACTGAA.

This clone occurred many times. From the germline J gene comes the end of the CDR3, since the read stops 3 residues before it. V is TRBV19 and J is TRBJ2-7; 10 bases are a match to TRBD2. Germline V gives CDR1 LNHDA, CDR2 SQIVND (reference sequence). The CDR3 extends over 16 amino acids. Trimming at V came to 5 bases and at J to 4 bases, leaving 11 bases not matched to a gene. The CDR3 sequence is CASSPEPLAGAYEQYF. The part of the CDR3 DNA that was read is TGTGCCAGTAGTCCCGAGCCCCTAGCGGGAGCGTACGAG. Full variable domain (remainder filled in from reference TRBV19 and TRBJ2-7): DGGITQSPKYLFRKEGQNVTLSCEQNLNHDAMYWYRQDPGQGLRLIYYSQIVNDFQKGDIAEGYSVSREKKESFPLTVTSAQKNPTAFYLCASSPEPLAGAYEQYFGPGTRLTVT.

This clone was found many times. The read stops 3 residues short of the end of the CDR3; the missing end is completed from the germline J gene. The chain recombines TRBV30 with TRBJ1-2, with a tentative D call TRBD1 (6 bases). V was pared by 5 bases and J by 3 bases, with 16 bases between. CDR1 GTSNPN and CDR2 SVGIG come from the germline V gene (reference sequence). The CDR3 consists of 14 residues. The CDR3 bases that were read are TGTGCCTGGGCCAGGGGCGGAGTATACTATGGC. Its protein product is CAWARGGVYYG. The whole CDR3 region reads CAWARGGVYYGYTF. Looking up the rest from reference TRBV30 and TRBJ1-2 gives the full variable domain: SQTIHQWPATLVQPVGSPLSLECTVEGTSNPNLYWYRQAAGRGLQLLFYSVGIGQISSEVPQNLSASRPQDRQFILSSKKLLLSDSGFYLCAWARGGVYYGYTFGSGTRLTVV.

This clone has ten or more counts. The CDR3 end lies 3 residues beyond the end of the read and is filled in from the germline J gene. The chain recombines TRBV19 with TRBJ2-7, with TRBD2 matching over 12 bases. The CDR3 length is 15 residues. Germline V gene lookup returns CDR1 LNHDA and CDR2 SQIVND (reference sequence). J was trimmed by 0 bases and V by 6 bases; bases with no gene match: 3. CDR3 region: CASRPLAGGSYEQYF. The sequenced part of the CDR3 DNA is TGTGCCAGTAGGCCACTAGCGGGAGGCTCCTACGAG. Full variable domain (missing parts from reference TRBV19 and TRBJ2-7): DGGITQSPKYLFRKEGQNVTLSCEQNLNHDAMYWYRQDPGQGLRLIYYSQIVNDFQKGDIAEGYSVSREKKESFPLTVTSAQKNPTAFYLCASRPLAGGSYEQYFGPGTRLTVT.